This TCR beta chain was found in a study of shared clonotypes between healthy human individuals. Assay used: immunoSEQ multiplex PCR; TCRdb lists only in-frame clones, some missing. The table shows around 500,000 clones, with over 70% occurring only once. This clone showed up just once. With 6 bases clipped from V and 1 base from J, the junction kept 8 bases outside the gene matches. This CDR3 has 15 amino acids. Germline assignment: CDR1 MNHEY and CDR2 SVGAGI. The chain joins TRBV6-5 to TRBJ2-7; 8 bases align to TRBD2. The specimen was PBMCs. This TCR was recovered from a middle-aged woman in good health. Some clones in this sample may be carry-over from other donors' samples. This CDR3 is CASRSPRGGSYEQYF. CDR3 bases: TGTGCCAGCAGATCCCCTCGGGGGGGGTCCTACGAGCAGTACTTC.